This TCR beta chain was sequenced during a study of blood T cell repertoires in COVID-19. Here immunoSEQ multiplex PCR was the method, and the copy in TCRdb shows in-frame clones only, minus some. The table includes about 41,000 clones, around 81% detected once. The material sequenced was peripheral blood. This receptor was identified in a woman at least 80 years old with acute or convalescent COVID-19.

The CDR3 DNA reads TGCGCCAGCAGCTTGGAAGGTGGACACACTATCTATGGCTACACCTTC. It encodes CASSLEGGHTIYGYTF. This chain connects TRBV5-1 to TRBJ1-2, with a weak D call TRBD1 (5 bases). Per the germline V gene, CDR1 is SGHRS and CDR2 is YFSETQ. Trimming pared 0 bases from V and 4 bases from J, leaving 16 bases between. The CDR3 covers 16 residues.